The T cell receptor (beta chain) under discussion was sequenced for a study of T cells after yellow fever vaccination. Study outcomes and limitations: Though it reached lower strength, the secondary response hit its peak faster, day 5 versus 15.

This CDR3 is built from 15 residues. Germline V gene sequence: CDR1 DFQATT, CDR2 SNEGSKA (reference sequence). V shed 3 bases and J shed 0 bases, with 15 bases lying between them. About this clonotype: What it binds is not known.

Using its own MiXCR run on the 5' RACE reads, TCRdb lists one record per CDR3 protein. The data contain some 550,000 distinct CDR3 sequences, about 19% of them seen just once; the ten biggest clones take up about 13%. This chain uses TRBV20-1 with TRBJ2-7, with D unclear. The sample was PBMCs, taken 15 days after the yellow fever booster vaccination. The receptor comes from a man between 25 and 39 years old who received the YFV17D yellow fever vaccine. In DNA form, the CDR3 reads TGCAGTGCTAGGGGCCTGGTGCGGATCTCCTACGAGCAGTACTTC. This sequence encodes CSARGLVRISYEQYF.